This T cell receptor (beta chain) comes out of a study of a mutant IDH1 vaccine in newly diagnosed glioma. Study-level information: First vaccine doses came 4-6 weeks after radiotherapy alone, or with temozolomide cycles. Sex among treated patients split about 60% male, about 40% female; mean age was about 43 years. Most patients had radiochemotherapy with temozolomide before enrollment; others had one alone.

Time point described: week 23, last vaccination. The investigators gave 300 ug of mutant IDH1 20-mer peptide in each vaccine dose, together with topical imiquimod. Tumors from donors were new WHO grade 3 or 4 IDH1-mutant astrocytomas with ATRX loss. CDR3 length: 14 residues. Trimming took 11 bases from V and 1 from J, leaving 18 bases between them. From germline, CDR1 is LNHDA and CDR2 SQIVND (reference sequence). Points on this clone: Its antigen is currently unknown.

Repertoires were generated with immunoSEQ multiplex PCR, while TCRdb's copy carries only in-frame clones and drops some. The data show 60,000 or so clones, about 81% seen once. The clonotype comes from a woman aged 40 to 49 with glioma. Some clones in this sample may be carry-over from other donors' samples. This chain joins TRBV19 and TRBJ2-7; D may be TRBD1 or TRBD2 (5 bases each). The sequenced sample was PBMCs, obtained from a glioma patient whose treatment included an IDH1 peptide vaccine. The DNA of the CDR3 is TGTGCCGTGGGGGATAGTACAGGTTCCTACGAGCAGTACTTC. This codes for CAVGDSTGSYEQYF.